Presented here are 16 T cell receptor beta chains from one specimen sequenced in a study of T cell repertoires in cytomegalovirus infection. These receptors have no identified antigens. TCRdb processed the reads anew with MiXCR; each CDR3 protein has one entry. In the table there are approximately 990,000 distinct CDR3 sequences, about 33% of which are singletons. The specimen was cultured CD8+ T cells from PBMCs, collected from culture after CMV antigen stimulation. These receptors all come from a human donor in good health (CMV status not recorded). Some clones in this sample may be carry-over from other donors' samples.

This clonotype was counted between two and nine times. The chain is built from TRBV10-2 and TRBJ2-3; tentative D call: TRBD1 (7 bases). This CDR3 has 16 residues. CDR1 is WSHSY, CDR2 SAAADI, per germline. Deletions cut 2 bases from V and 8 bases from J, with 20 bases between. CDR3 amino acids: CASSEVEGAHLGTQYF. The CDR3 coding sequence is TGCGCCAGCAGTGAGGTGGAGGGGGCGCATCTTGGTACGCAGTATTTT.

In this sample, this clonotype turned up many times. J is TRBJ1-1 and V is TRBV7-6; 8 nucleotides line up with TRBD1. This CDR3 spans 13 amino acids. J was trimmed by 10 bases and V by 5 bases; bases with no gene match: 9. Germline V lookup: CDR1 SGHVS, CDR2 FNYEAQ. The CDR3 sequence: CASSPTRTGPAFF. In DNA, the CDR3 is TGTGCCAGCAGCCCGACCAGGACAGGGCCAGCTTTCTTT.

The CDR3 here is CASSLSGDRVQFF. The CDR3 coding sequence is TGTGCCAGCAGTTTATCGGGGGACAGGGTACAGTTCTTC. This rearrangement joins TRBV27 to TRBJ2-1; 9 nucleotides align to TRBD1. Germline V gene data show CDR1 as MNHEY and CDR2 as SMNVEV (reference sequence). The CDR3 sequence is 13 residues long. The ends lost 0 bases at V and 13 bases at J; junction bases unmatched: 4.

This clonotype showed up just a few times. The chain joins TRBV7-6 to TRBJ2-5; 7 bases are a match to TRBD1. This CDR3 comprises 15 residues. Per the germline V gene, CDR1 is SGHVS and CDR2 is FNYEAQ. J lost 5 bases, V lost 1 base, and 7 bases had no gene match. The CDR3 is CASSLETGLTETQYF. The CDR3 DNA follows: TGTGCCAGCAGCTTAGAGACAGGGTTGACGGAGACCCAGTACTTC.

This clonotype was seen repeatedly, ten times or more. The J gene is TRBJ2-7, the V gene TRBV7-8; 9 bases map to TRBD1. Germline CDR1 SGHVS, CDR2 FQNEAQ. This CDR3 comprises 11 residues. Trimming removed 8 bases from V and 7 bases from J; junction bases left unmatched: 3. CDR3 DNA sequence: TGTGCCAGCCGGGACAGGGATGAGCAGTACGTC. It translates to CASRDRDEQYV.

As to this clonotype: Since a much larger clone is just one base distant, this may be a read error. V and J are TRBV12-3 or TRBV12-4 and TRBJ2-1, with TRBD1 matching 7 bases. Germline trimming cut 9 bases from V and 4 bases from J; bases unmatched to any gene: 9. The CDR3 is 14 amino acids. As DNA, the CDR3 is TGTGCCAGGAGTGCCAGGGGGTGGTACAATGAGCAGTTCTTC. Translated, it gives CARSARGWYNEQFF.

The chain uses TRBV7-6 and TRBJ2-7, with a weak D call TRBD1 (6 bases). The V end lost 5 bases, the J end lost 4 bases, and 18 bases lay between the germline ends. Germline V CDR1 and CDR2: SGHVS, FNYEAQ. The CDR3 covers 15 residues. Here the CDR3 DNA reads TGTGCCAGCAGCCTCCCCCGAGACAGGACTTACGAGCAGTACTTC. Translated: CASSLPRDRTYEQYF.

The chain joins TRBV20-1 to TRBJ2-5; 14 bases map to TRBD2. Germline V gene lookup returns CDR1 DFQATT and CDR2 SNEGSKA (reference sequence). The CDR3 runs 15 residues. V shed 3 bases and J 4 bases; nucleotides not matched to a gene: 4. Written as DNA, the CDR3 is TGCAGTGCTAGGGGACTAGCGGGGGAGAGAGAGACCCAGTACTTC. Protein sequence: CSARGLAGERETQYF.

This clonotype has more than one count but fewer than ten. The chain recombines TRBV2 with TRBJ2-3; TRBD2 is a possible D gene (5 bases). Between the trimmed V and J ends, which lost 6 bases and 2 bases, there was a span of 24 bases. Germline V gene data show CDR1 as SNHLY and CDR2 as FYNNEI. The CDR3 extends over 18 amino acids. This chain's CDR3 is CASRRVIVVLGTTDTQYF. DNA for the CDR3: TGTGCCAGCAGGAGGGTAATAGTTGTTCTAGGCACCACAGATACGCAGTATTTT.

The chain couples TRBV5-5 to TRBJ1-1, with a weak D call TRBD1 (5 bases). The CDR3 is made up of 13 amino acids. Germline-derived CDR1 and CDR2 are SGHKS and YYEKEE (reference sequence). Trimming removed 4 bases at V and 7 bases at J, with 14 bases between. CDR3: CASSLLRQIEAFF. The CDR3 nucleotides are TGTGCCAGCAGCCTCCTCCGACAGATTGAAGCTTTCTTT.

This clonotype has at least ten counts. This chain joins TRBV7-2 and TRBJ2-3; TRBD1 agrees at 8 bases. Germline values: CDR1 SGHTA, CDR2 FQGNSA. Unmatched junction bases numbered 6, after V lost 5 bases and J lost 5 bases. The CDR3 runs to 14 residues. CDR3 sequence (DNA): TGTGCCAGCAGCCTCGGACAGGGAGGAGATACGCAGTATTTT. Translating it yields CASSLGQGGDTQYF.

This rearrangement joins TRBV5-6 to TRBJ2-7; D is possibly TRBD1 (6 bases). V was cut by 1 base and J by 7 bases, with 9 bases left in between. Per the germline V gene, CDR1 is SGHDT and CDR2 is YYEEEE. The CDR3 is made up of 12 amino acids. The CDR3 here is CASSLWQGEQYV. The DNA for the CDR3 is TGTGCCAGCAGCTTGTGGCAGGGGGAGCAGTACGTC.

The sample holds a few counts of this clonotype. This chain links TRBV4-2 with TRBJ2-1; D remains ambiguous. The ends were cut back, 6 bases at V and 0 bases at J, with 12 bases in the middle. The CDR3 is made up of 15 amino acids. The germline gives CDR1 LGHNA, CDR2 YNFKEQ. The DNA for the CDR3 is TGTGCCAGCAGTCTTAACATGGGCTCCTACAATGAGCAGTTCTTC. Translated, it gives CASSLNMGSYNEQFF.

This clonotype was recorded only once. One base away lies a much larger clone, so this may be a sequencing read error. CDR3 bases: TGTGCCAGCAGTTTAGTCGATACAGGGGATGAAGCTTTCTTT. Protein: CASSLVDTGDEAFF. This sequence joins TRBV12-3 or TRBV12-4 and TRBJ1-1; 7 nucleotides align to TRBD1. This CDR3 contains 14 residues. V lost 1 base to trimming and J lost 7 bases; unmatched junction nucleotides: 6.

This clonotype was observed a few times. The V call is TRBV7-6, the J call TRBJ1-1; tentatively, D is TRBD1 (6 bases). V was pared by 5 bases and J by 3 bases, with 16 bases between. Germline V gives CDR1 SGHVS, CDR2 FNYEAQ. This CDR3 spans 15 amino acids. DNA of the CDR3: TGTGCCAGCAGCCTTGAGAGGGGGGGGTACACTGAAGCTTTCTTT. It encodes CASSLERGGYTEAFF.

This clonotype was seen ten or more times. V gene TRBV7-2 combines with J gene TRBJ1-1; TRBD1 matches at 7 bases. V shed 5 bases and J 1 base; nucleotides not matched to a gene: 10. The germline V gene encodes CDR1 SGHTA and CDR2 FQGNSA. This CDR3 has 16 residues. DNA for the CDR3: TGTGCCAGCAGCGCCCAGGGGGTTTCGGCGAACACTGAAGCTTTCTTT. This gives the protein CASSAQGVSANTEAFF.